The clone carrying this TCR beta chain was recorded at least ten times. No antigen is known for it. The sample belongs to a study of T cell repertoires in cytomegalovirus infection. TCRdb reprocessed the reads via MiXCR and lists one record per CDR3 protein. The sample lists under 200,000 distinct CDR3 sequences; 7.5% to 10% were seen once. General study findings and limits: CMV carriers with the relevant HLA were identified by cumulative public TCR beta family frequency.

The TCR sequence derives from a human donor in good health (CMV status not recorded). Some clones in this sample may be carry-over from other donors' samples. The sequencing sample was made of PBMCs.

The CDR3, as DNA: TGTGCCAGCAGCCCGACGATCGGGGCCGGGGCCTACGAGCAGTACTTC. Amino acids: CASSPTIGAGAYEQYF. The chain recombines TRBV7-8 with TRBJ2-7; D may match TRBD1 or TRBD2 (5 bases each). Germline loops: CDR1 SGHVS, CDR2 FQNEAQ. The V gene lost 5 bases and the J gene lost 2 bases, with 19 bases spanning the gap. CDR3 length equals 16 residues.